Shown below are 7 T cell receptor beta chains from a single sample sequenced in a study of T cell responses to AZD1222 COVID-19 vaccine. Method: immunoSEQ multiplex PCR; TCRdb's copy keeps in-frame clones and lacks some. Among roughly 150,000 clones listed, about 80% were seen once. Material: peripheral blood, obtained on day 0 of AZD1222 vaccination. The receptors here all came from an adult in good health.

V usage is TRBV6-1 and J usage is TRBJ1-2, with D possibly matching TRBD1 (5 bases). V was trimmed by 0 bases and J by 7 bases, leaving 12 bases between them. The V gene's germline CDR1 is MNHNS and CDR2 SASEGT. CDR3 length: 14 amino acids. The CDR3 DNA sequence: TGTGCCAGCAGTGAAGCGGGCCAGGGCGGTGGCTACACCTTC. It yields the protein CASSEAGQGGGYTF.

This chain joins TRBV7-9 and TRBJ2-7; no definite D call. This CDR3 comprises 15 residues. Trimming shortened V by 1 base and J by 0 bases, and 10 bases separated the two germline ends. The V gene's germline CDR1 is SEHNR and CDR2 FQNEAQ (reference sequence). CDR3: CASSLGGGSSYEQYF. As DNA, the CDR3 is TGTGCCAGCAGCTTAGGCGGCGGTTCCTCCTACGAGCAGTACTTC. Based on the CDR3 plus reference TRBV7-9 and TRBJ2-7, the full variable domain is DTGVSQNPRHKITKRGQNVTFRCDPISEHNRLYWYRQTLGQGPEFLTYFQNEAQLEKSRLLSDRFSAERPKGSFSTLEIQRTEQGDSAMYLCASSLGGGSSYEQYFGPGTRLTVT.

The CDR3 spells CASSRRTGGPDNYGYTF. The CDR3 nucleotides are TGTGCCAGCAGCCGTCGGACAGGGGGCCCCGATAACTATGGCTACACCTTC. V gene TRBV28 combines with J gene TRBJ1-2, with 11 bases matching TRBD1. Germline loops: CDR1 MDHEN, CDR2 SYDVKM. V trimming: 6 bases; J trimming: 1 base; junction bases outside the gene matches: 10. The length of the CDR3 is 17 residues.

The rearrangement links TRBV7-2 to TRBJ2-5, with a possible D match to TRBD2 (7 bases). The CDR3 contains 16 residues. Trimming removed 5 bases at V and 4 bases at J, with 20 bases between. CDR1 is SGHTA, CDR2 FQGNSA, per germline. This chain's CDR3 is CASSPTSGGELETQYF. CDR3 nucleotides: TGTGCCAGCAGCCCGACTTCGGGGGGCGAATTAGAGACCCAGTACTTC.

The J gene is TRBJ1-2, the V gene TRBV4-1; possible D gene TRBD1, 6 bases. Germline V gene data show CDR1 as MGHRA and CDR2 as YSYEKL. The CDR3 covers 15 residues. The V end lost 1 base, the J end lost 4 bases, and 13 bases lay between the germline ends. The CDR3 region has the DNA TGCGCCAGCAGCCAAGCACAAACAGGGCCCTATGGCTACACCTTC. The encoded protein is CASSQAQTGPYGYTF.

This clone was found once. The chain combines TRBV5-1 with TRBJ1-1; 7 bases are a match to TRBD1. This CDR3 comprises 13 residues. Trimming at V came to 0 bases and at J to 7 bases, leaving 3 bases not matched to a gene. The V gene's germline CDR1 is SGHRS and CDR2 YFSETQ. In DNA, the CDR3 is TGCGCCAGCAGCTTGGAGGGGACAGTTGAAGCTTTCTTT. Amino acids: CASSLEGTVEAFF.

The chain has TRBV4-2 and TRBJ1-6; D uncertain. The CDR3 is 14 residues long. V shed 0 bases and J shed 15 bases, with 15 bases lying between them. Looked up from germline, CDR1 is LGHNA and CDR2 is YNFKEQ. The CDR3 spells CASSQEGHLFDLHF. CDR3 DNA: TGTGCCAGCAGCCAAGAAGGTCACTTATTTGACCTCCACTTT.